The 5 T cell receptor beta chains given below trace back to one sample, sequenced in a study of human T cells and chemical hapten exposure. The time point here: patch test 3, about 24 weeks after DPC sensitization. Treatment of the sample: therapeutic diphenylcyclopropenone sensitization with weekly scalp DPC. Unfractionated whole blood served as the source for total RNA extraction. TCRdb redid the calling of the RACE reads with MiXCR, one entry per CDR3 protein. The table includes more than 35,000 distinct CDR3 sequences, 10% to 15% detected once. Sequences were derived from whole blood, sampled in connection with sensitization to the hapten diphenylcyclopropenone (DPC). All receptors derive from a woman aged 40-49 years with alopecia areata. Some clones in this sample may be carry-over from other donors' samples.

This clonotype was seen more than once but under ten times. The rearrangement links TRBV4-2 to TRBJ1-1; a weak D match, TRBD1 (6 bases). CDR3 length: 15 residues. The V end lost 2 bases, the J end lost 6 bases, and 16 bases lay between the germline ends. Germline CDR1 is LGHNA and CDR2 is YNFKEQ. In DNA form, the CDR3 reads TGTGCCAGCAGCCAATCTACAGGGTTTTCGTCTGAAGCTTTCTTT. Its protein is CASSQSTGFSSEAFF.

This clonotype was counted a few times. The rearrangement joins TRBV29-1 to TRBJ2-2; no firm D call. The ends were cut back, 3 bases at V and 8 bases at J, with 7 bases in the middle. CDR1 SQVTM and CDR2 ANQGSEA come from the germline V gene. The CDR3 runs 11 residues. Here the CDR3 DNA reads TGCAGCGTTGATGCTGGAGGGGAGCTGTTTTTT. This encodes CSVDAGGELFF.

At least ten counts were recorded for this clonotype. This rearrangement joins TRBV19 to TRBJ2-7; D is uncertain. Germline V CDR1 and CDR2: LNHDA, SQIVND (reference sequence). V lost 6 bases to trimming and J lost 6 bases, with 18 bases between them. The length of the CDR3 is 14 residues. The CDR3, as DNA: TGTGCCAGTAGCCCCACGGGTAGCCAAAGCGAGCAGTACTTC. It translates to CASSPTGSQSEQYF.

By share, this clonotype counts as medium-sized. The rearrangement uses TRBV28 and TRBJ1-1; D is unresolved. V was shortened by 3 bases and J by 0 bases, with 8 bases between the two germline ends. The CDR3 is 14 residues long. Germline loops: CDR1 MDHEN, CDR2 SYDVKM. CDR3 region: CASSFQNMNTEAFF. In DNA, the CDR3 is TGTGCCAGCAGTTTCCAGAACATGAACACTGAAGCTTTCTTT.

This clonotype was counted at least ten times. V usage is TRBV28 and J usage is TRBJ2-7, with unresolved D. V was clipped by 5 bases and J by 0 bases, with 11 bases between them. Germline V gene sequence: CDR1 MDHEN, CDR2 SYDVKM. The CDR3 is made up of 14 amino acids. The CDR3 DNA reads as TGTGCCAGCAGTCTCCCTCTCATCTCCTACGAGCAGTACTTC. Its translation is CASSLPLISYEQYF.